This is a list of T cell receptor beta chains from one sample in a study of T cells in Graves' hyperthyroidism and ophthalmopathy. A single record per CDR3 protein comes from TCRdb applying MiXCR to the multiplex PCR reads. Here the sample spans a few hundred thousand distinct CDR3 sequences, 15% to 19% being singletons. Sequencing input: blood. The receptors derive from a woman in her thirties with Graves' hyperthyroidism. Both conserved end residues are part of each CDR3. D genes are given only for firm matches. Some rows mark clone size as missing; the rest say once, few, many or name a class of expanded clone.

>15|TRBD2|many|TRBV27|TRBJ2-1
CASKRSAGVEYEQFF
TGTGCCAGCAAACGATCAGCGGGAGTAGAATATGAGCAGTTCTTC
>13|-|few|TRBV7-9|TRBJ1-2
CACSPGSNYGYTF
TGTGCCTGCAGTCCGGGATCTAACTATGGCTACACCTTC
>16|TRBD2|-|TRBV4-2|TRBJ2-3
CASSQALADSTDTQYF
TGTGCCAGCAGCCAAGCACTAGCGGATAGCACAGATACGCAGTATTTT
>14|-|few|TRBV10-3|TRBJ2-1
CAISESYPSDEQFF
TGTGCCATCAGTGAGTCCTACCCGTCCGATGAGCAGTTCTTC
>14|TRBD2|-|TRBV7-2|TRBJ2-3
CASSTQTSRDTQYF
TGTGCCAGCAGCACTCAGACTAGCAGGGATACGCAGTATTTT
>17|TRBD2|once|TRBV20-1|TRBJ2-1
CSASAPGGGPSYNEQFF
TGCAGTGCTAGTGCTCCGGGGGGGGGACCCTCCTACAATGAGCAGTTCTTC
>14|-|many|TRBV7-8|TRBJ2-2
CASSLVRGAGELFF
TGTGCCAGCAGCTTAGTCAGGGGCGCCGGGGAGCTGTTTTTT
>17|TRBD2|-|TRBV4-1|TRBJ2-1
CASSQVWAGGGENEQFF
TGTGCCAGCAGCCAAGTCTGGGCGGGAGGAGGTGAAAATGAGCAGTTCTTC
>13|-|many|TRBV12-3/TRBV12-4|TRBJ1-5
CASKQGSNQPQHF
TGTGCCAGCAAACAGGGTAGCAATCAGCCCCAGCATTTT
>14|TRBD1|many|TRBV5-1|TRBJ2-1
CASSVGQGINEQFF
TGCGCCAGCAGCGTGGGACAGGGGATCAATGAGCAGTTCTTC
>14|-|-|TRBV3-1|TRBJ1-5
CASSRDLRDQPQHF
TGTGCCAGCAGCCGAGACTTGAGAGACCAGCCCCAGCATTTT
>13|-|few|TRBV20-1|TRBJ1-1
CSARRQPNTEAFF
TGCAGTGCCAGAAGGCAGCCGAACACTGAAGCTTTCTTT
>20|-|-|TRBV4-3|TRBJ2-1
CASSQQGRLPDMSSYNEQFF
TGCGCCAGCAGCCAACAAGGCCGACTTCCCGATATGAGCTCCTACAATGAGCAGTTCTTC
>16|-|many|TRBV27|TRBJ2-3
CASSTRPIRTTDTQYF
TGTGCCAGCAGTACCAGGCCGATCAGAACGACAGATACGCAGTATTTT
>17|TRBD2|many|TRBV11-2|TRBJ2-5
CASSSRAGLAGDETQYF
TGTGCCAGCAGCTCGAGAGCTGGACTAGCGGGAGATGAGACCCAGTACTTC
>13|-|many|TRBV20-1|TRBJ1-1
CSASQGRDTEAFF
TGCAGTGCGTCACAGGGACGAGACACTGAAGCTTTCTTT
>13|-|-|TRBV29-1|TRBJ2-7
CSVDQGRGYEQYF
TGCAGCGTTGACCAGGGGCGAGGATACGAGCAGTACTTC
>16|TRBD1|many|TRBV12-3/TRBV12-4|TRBJ1-1
CASSLQTGTGDTEAFF
TGTGCCAGCAGTTTACAGACCGGGACAGGGGACACTGAAGCTTTCTTT
>12|-|many|TRBV7-6|TRBJ2-3
CASSHWGDTQYF
TGTGCCAGCAGCCATTGGGGGGATACGCAGTATTTT
>14|-|many|TRBV28|TRBJ2-2
CASSTLYETGELFF
TGTGCCAGCTCCACCCTTTATGAGACCGGGGAGCTGTTTTTT
>15|TRBD2|-|TRBV7-2|TRBJ2-2
CASSPGTSITGELFF
TGTGCCAGCAGCCCCGGGACTAGCATCACCGGGGAGCTGTTTTTT
>16|TRBD1|-|TRBV7-9|TRBJ2-2
CASSPQDRGVTGELFF
TGTGCCAGCAGCCCTCAGGACAGGGGCGTTACCGGGGAGCTGTTTTTT
>15|-|few|TRBV7-3|TRBJ2-5
CASSPEGDVGETQYF
TGTGCCAGCAGCCCAGAGGGGGATGTCGGCGAGACCCAGTACTTC
>14|TRBD1|-|TRBV20-1|TRBJ2-1
CSAPGDRGNDEQFF
TGCAGTGCCCCTGGGGACAGAGGTAACGATGAGCAGTTCTTC
>17|TRBD1|-|TRBV12-3/TRBV12-4|TRBJ1-6
CASSLDGTGGTNSPLHF
TGTGCCAGCAGTTTAGACGGGACAGGGGGCACCAATTCACCCCTCCACTTT
>11|-|-|TRBV6-2/TRBV6-3|TRBJ1-4
CASGKNEKLFF
TGTGCCAGCGGTAAAAATGAAAAACTGTTTTTT
>16|-|many|TRBV2|TRBJ2-7
CASSEPPGLTPYEQYF
TGTGCCAGCAGTGAACCCCCGGGACTCACACCTTACGAGCAGTACTTC
>13|TRBD2|-|TRBV19|TRBJ2-1
CASSSGTSYEQFF
TGTGCCAGTAGTTCCGGGACTAGCTATGAGCAGTTCTTC
>19|-|many|TRBV5-1|TRBJ2-7
CASSLRTRRGKFFPYEQYF
TGCGCCAGCAGCTTGAGGACCCGGAGGGGGAAGTTTTTCCCCTACGAGCAGTACTTC
>13|-|few|TRBV5-6|TRBJ1-5
CASSGQPNQPQHF
TGTGCCAGCAGTGGACAGCCGAATCAGCCCCAGCATTTT
>17|-|many|TRBV7-3|TRBJ2-7
CASSLSTQTTPSYEQYF
TGTGCCAGCAGCTTAAGTACCCAGACGACCCCCTCCTACGAGCAGTACTTC
>14|TRBD2|many|TRBV20-1|TRBJ2-1
CSADSGRDYNEQFF
TGCAGTGCCGACAGCGGGAGGGACTACAATGAGCAGTTCTTC
>15|-|many|TRBV20-1|TRBJ1-2
CSARPFPGPRYGYTF
TGCAGTGCTAGACCCTTTCCGGGGCCGCGATATGGCTACACCTTC
>15|TRBD2|many|TRBV10-3|TRBJ2-5
CAISDMGLGEETQYF
TGTGCCATCAGTGATATGGGACTAGGAGAAGAGACCCAGTACTTC
>17|-|few|TRBV9|TRBJ1-1
CASSVGPGGKTNTEAFF
TGTGCCAGCAGCGTAGGGCCCGGGGGCAAAACGAACACTGAAGCTTTCTTT
>15|-|many|TRBV5-5|TRBJ2-3
CASSLVWAAADTQYF
TGTGCCAGCAGCTTGGTTTGGGCAGCCGCAGATACGCAGTATTTT
>11|-|many|TRBV20-1|TRBJ2-7
CSAASGYEQYF
TGCAGTGCTGCCAGTGGTTACGAGCAGTACTTC
>15|-|-|TRBV6-5|TRBJ1-1
CASSYLGERITEAFF
TGTGCCAGCAGTTACCTAGGGGAAAGGATCACTGAAGCTTTCTTT
>13|TRBD2|many|TRBV29-1|TRBJ2-3
CSVASGSTDTQYF
TGCAGCGTTGCTAGCGGGAGCACAGATACGCAGTATTTT
>19|-|many|TRBV15|TRBJ1-4
CATSRVAQGGLGTNEKLFF
TGTGCCACCAGCAGAGTCGCACAGGGTGGGTTAGGCACTAATGAAAAACTGTTTTTT
>13|-|many|TRBV6-2/TRBV6-3|TRBJ2-4
CASRLALADIQYF
TGTGCCAGCAGGCTGGCCCTCGCGGACATTCAGTACTTC
>16|-|-|TRBV6-5|TRBJ2-1
CASSYSWGSSCNEQFF
TGTGCCAGCAGTTACTCTTGGGGGAGCTCCTGCAATGAGCAGTTCTTC
>13|-|many|TRBV28|TRBJ2-1
CASSLPWPNEQFF
TGTGCCAGCAGTTTGCCCTGGCCCAATGAGCAGTTCTTC
>14|TRBD2|many|TRBV28|TRBJ2-1
CASCWTSGINEQFF
TGTGCCAGCTGCTGGACTAGCGGGATCAATGAGCAGTTCTTC
>17|TRBD2|many|TRBV2|TRBJ2-1
CASSLGRLARSYNEQFF
TGTGCCAGCAGCCTAGGGCGACTAGCGCGGTCCTACAATGAGCAGTTCTTC
>15|TRBD1|many|TRBV30|TRBJ1-3
CAWSSDRGVGNTIYF
TGTGCCTGGAGTTCTGACAGGGGGGTCGGAAACACCATATATTTT
>16|TRBD2|few|TRBV7-2|TRBJ2-3
CASSSSQAGGPDTQYF
TGTGCCAGCAGCTCGTCGCAAGCGGGAGGGCCAGATACGCAGTATTTT
>16|TRBD2|few|TRBV24-1|TRBJ2-3
CATSSLVAGSEDTQYF
TGTGCCACCAGTTCCTTGGTAGCGGGATCGGAAGATACGCAGTATTTT
>15|TRBD1|once|TRBV25-1|TRBJ2-5
CASSEPWTGVETQYF
TGTGCCAGCAGTGAACCGTGGACAGGGGTAGAGACCCAGTACTTC
>15|TRBD1|many|TRBV5-1|TRBJ2-7
CASRQSGTGSYEQYF
TGCGCCAGCAGACAATCCGGGACAGGGTCCTACGAGCAGTACTTC
>15|-|many|TRBV2|TRBJ1-6
CASSPNRGSGSPLHF
TGTGCCAGCAGTCCGAACAGAGGGTCCGGTTCACCCCTCCACTTT
>16|TRBD1|-|TRBV6-1|TRBJ1-6
CASRLPGQGDNSPLHF
TGTGCCAGCAGACTGCCCGGGCAGGGGGATAATTCACCCCTCCACTTT
>13|TRBD2|few|TRBV28|TRBJ2-1
CASSVQAGGEQFF
TGTGCCAGCAGTGTTCAAGCGGGAGGTGAGCAGTTCTTC
>16|TRBD1|many|TRBV11-2|TRBJ2-1
CASSLETGVRTNEQFF
TGTGCCAGCAGCCTCGAGACAGGGGTACGGACCAATGAGCAGTTCTTC
>20|-|many|TRBV12-3/TRBV12-4|TRBJ2-2
CASSFSRTPFSSGLPGELFF
TGTGCCAGCAGTTTTAGCCGGACCCCCTTTTCAAGCGGGTTACCCGGGGAGCTGTTTTTT
>13|-|many|TRBV27|TRBJ1-1
CASSLSYNTEAFF
TGTGCCAGCAGTTTATCATATAACACTGAAGCTTTCTTT